The clone carrying this T cell receptor (beta chain) was recorded at least ten times. Germline-derived CDR1 and CDR2 are SGHAT and FQDESV (reference sequence). The CDR3 is made up of 18 amino acids. Trimming pared 3 bases from V and 0 bases from J, leaving 20 bases between. The authors made TCR beta libraries by quantitative 5'-RACE with molecular barcodes. TCRdb re-called the 5' RACE reads with MiXCR, one entry per CDR3 protein. The sample holds about 240,000 distinct CDR3 sequences, less than 10% seen once. These data belong to a study of CD8 T cells in ankylosing spondylitis. The specimen sequenced was blood, either unsorted or a sorted T cell fraction (not recorded which). The source is a male donor with ankylosing spondylitis or in good health (not recorded which). The chain uses TRBV11-1 and TRBJ1-2; D might be TRBD1 (6 bases). The CDR3 DNA sequence: TGTGCCAGCAGCTTCCGATCCGGGGGGCTCTCAGCTAACTATGGCTACACCTTC. Translating gives CASSFRSGGLSANYGYTF.